This T cell receptor (beta chain) was observed in a study of blood T cell repertoires in COVID-19. Profiled with immunoSEQ multiplex PCR; TCRdb holds only in-frame clones, not every one. The sample has under 250,000 clones; 85% are singletons. CDR3 length equals 12 residues. V lost 5 bases, J lost 3 bases, and 6 bases lay in between. The sample consisted of PBMCs or T cells enriched from blood (not recorded which). This rearrangement joins TRBV12-3 or TRBV12-4 to TRBJ2-3, with D unclear. This clonotype was sampled from a woman aged 45 to 65 with acute COVID-19. In nucleotides, the CDR3 is TGTGCCAGCAGTCCGCGGACAGATACGCAGTATTTT. It translates to CASSPRTDTQYF.